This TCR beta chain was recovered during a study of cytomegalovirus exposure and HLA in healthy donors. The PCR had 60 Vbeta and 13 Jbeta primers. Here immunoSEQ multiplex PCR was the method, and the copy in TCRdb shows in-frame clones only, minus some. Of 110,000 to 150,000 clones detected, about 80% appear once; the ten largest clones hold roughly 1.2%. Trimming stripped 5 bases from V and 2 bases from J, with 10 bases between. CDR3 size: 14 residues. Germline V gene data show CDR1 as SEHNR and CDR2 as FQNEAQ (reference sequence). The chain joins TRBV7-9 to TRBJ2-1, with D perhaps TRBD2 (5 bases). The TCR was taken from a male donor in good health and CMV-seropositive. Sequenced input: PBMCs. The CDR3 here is CASSLTSTYNEQFF. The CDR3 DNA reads TGTGCCAGCAGCCTTACTAGTACCTACAATGAGCAGTTCTTC.